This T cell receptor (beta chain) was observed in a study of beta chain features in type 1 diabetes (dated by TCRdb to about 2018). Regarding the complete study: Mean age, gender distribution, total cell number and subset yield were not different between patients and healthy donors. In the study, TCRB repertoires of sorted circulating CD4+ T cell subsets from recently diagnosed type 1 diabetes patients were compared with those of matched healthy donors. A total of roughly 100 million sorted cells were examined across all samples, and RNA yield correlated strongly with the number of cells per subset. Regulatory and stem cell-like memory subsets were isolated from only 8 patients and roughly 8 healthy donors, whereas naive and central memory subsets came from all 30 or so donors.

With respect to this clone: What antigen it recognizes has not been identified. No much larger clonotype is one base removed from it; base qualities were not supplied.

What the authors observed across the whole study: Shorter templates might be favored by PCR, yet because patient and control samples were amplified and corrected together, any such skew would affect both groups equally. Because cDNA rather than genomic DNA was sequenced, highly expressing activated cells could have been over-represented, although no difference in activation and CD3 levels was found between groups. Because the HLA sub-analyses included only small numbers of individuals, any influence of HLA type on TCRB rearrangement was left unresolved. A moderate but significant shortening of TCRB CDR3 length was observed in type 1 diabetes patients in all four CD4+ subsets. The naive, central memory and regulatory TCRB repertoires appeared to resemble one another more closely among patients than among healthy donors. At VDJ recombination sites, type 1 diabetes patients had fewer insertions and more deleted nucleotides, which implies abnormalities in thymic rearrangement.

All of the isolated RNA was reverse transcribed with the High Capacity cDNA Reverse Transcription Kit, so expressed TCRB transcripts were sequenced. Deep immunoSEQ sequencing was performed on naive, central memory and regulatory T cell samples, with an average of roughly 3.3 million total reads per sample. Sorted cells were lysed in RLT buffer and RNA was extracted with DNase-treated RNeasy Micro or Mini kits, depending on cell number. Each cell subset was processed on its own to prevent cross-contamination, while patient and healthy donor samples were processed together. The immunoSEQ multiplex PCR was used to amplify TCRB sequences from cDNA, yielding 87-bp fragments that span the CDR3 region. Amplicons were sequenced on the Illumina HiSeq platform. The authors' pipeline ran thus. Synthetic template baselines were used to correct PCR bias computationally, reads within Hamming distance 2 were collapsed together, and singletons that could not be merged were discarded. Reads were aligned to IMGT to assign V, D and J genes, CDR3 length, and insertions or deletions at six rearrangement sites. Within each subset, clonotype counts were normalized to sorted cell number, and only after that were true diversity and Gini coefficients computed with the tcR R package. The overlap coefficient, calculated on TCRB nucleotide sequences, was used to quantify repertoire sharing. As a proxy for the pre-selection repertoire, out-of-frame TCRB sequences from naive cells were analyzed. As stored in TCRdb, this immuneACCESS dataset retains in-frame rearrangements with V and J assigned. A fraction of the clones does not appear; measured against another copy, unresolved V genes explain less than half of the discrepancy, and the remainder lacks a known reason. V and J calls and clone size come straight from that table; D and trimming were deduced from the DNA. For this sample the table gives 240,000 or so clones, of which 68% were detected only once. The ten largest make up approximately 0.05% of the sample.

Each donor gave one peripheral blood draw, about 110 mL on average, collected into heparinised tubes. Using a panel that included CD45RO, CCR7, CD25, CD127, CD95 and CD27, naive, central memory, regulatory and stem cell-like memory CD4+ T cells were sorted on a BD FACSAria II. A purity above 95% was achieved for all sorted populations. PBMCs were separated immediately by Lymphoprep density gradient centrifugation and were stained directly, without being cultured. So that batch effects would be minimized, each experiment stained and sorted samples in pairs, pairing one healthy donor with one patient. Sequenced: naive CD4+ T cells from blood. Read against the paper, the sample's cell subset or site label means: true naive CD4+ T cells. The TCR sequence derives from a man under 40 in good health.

The CDR3 corresponds to CASSMTSGRAETQYF. The base sequence is TGTGCCAGCAGCATGACTAGCGGGAGGGCAGAGACCCAGTACTTC. The chain was built from TRBV9 and TRBJ2-5, and TRBD2 aligns with 14 junction nucleotides. V lost 4 bases and J lost 4 bases, and the count of bases not matched to a germline gene is 3. The CDR3 goes from the cysteine to the phenylalanine over 15 residues. Only CDR3 DNA remains: 45 bases, in frame from the first base. The germline V gene supplies CDR1 SGDLS and CDR2 YYNGEE.